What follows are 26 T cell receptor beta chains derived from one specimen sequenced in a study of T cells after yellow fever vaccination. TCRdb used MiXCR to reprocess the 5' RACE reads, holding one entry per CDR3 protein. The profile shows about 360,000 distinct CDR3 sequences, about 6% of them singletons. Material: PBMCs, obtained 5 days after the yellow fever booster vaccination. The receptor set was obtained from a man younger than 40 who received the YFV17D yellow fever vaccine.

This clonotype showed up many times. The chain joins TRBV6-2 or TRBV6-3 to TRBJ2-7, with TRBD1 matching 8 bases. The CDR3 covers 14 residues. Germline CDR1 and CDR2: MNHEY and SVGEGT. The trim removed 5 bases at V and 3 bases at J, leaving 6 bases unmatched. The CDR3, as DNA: TGTGCCAGCAGTGGCATGACAGGGGACTACGAGCAGTACTTC. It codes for CASSGMTGDYEQYF.

The CDR3 DNA sequence: TGTGCCAGCAGCCAAGGTGCCATGGGTGAGCAGTTCTTC. This sequence encodes CASSQGAMGEQFF. The V and J genes are TRBV14 and TRBJ2-1; D remains unclear. Germline CDR1 SGHDN, CDR2 FVKESK. Trimming took 1 base from V and 9 from J, leaving 10 bases between them. The length of the CDR3 is 13 residues.

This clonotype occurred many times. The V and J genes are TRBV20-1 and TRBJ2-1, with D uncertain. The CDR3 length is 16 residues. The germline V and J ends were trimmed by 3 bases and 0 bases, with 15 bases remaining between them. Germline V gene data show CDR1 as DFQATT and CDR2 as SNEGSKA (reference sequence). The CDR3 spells CSASNPAKSSYNEQFF. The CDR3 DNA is TGCAGTGCTAGCAACCCAGCGAAGAGCTCCTACAATGAGCAGTTCTTC.

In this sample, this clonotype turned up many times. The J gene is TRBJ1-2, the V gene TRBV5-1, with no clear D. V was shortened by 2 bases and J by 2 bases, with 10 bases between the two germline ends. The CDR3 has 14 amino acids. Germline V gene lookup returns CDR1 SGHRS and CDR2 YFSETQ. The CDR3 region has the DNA TGCGCCAGCAGCTTTAATGTTGGAAACTATGGCTACACCTTC. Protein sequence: CASSFNVGNYGYTF.

The CDR3 nucleotides are TGTGCCAGCAGCTACGAGCTTAGCGGAAACTCCTACAATGAGCAGTTCTTC. It specifies CASSYELSGNSYNEQFF. This chain links TRBV5-4 with TRBJ2-1; weak D call: TRBD2 (6 bases). The V end lost 3 bases, the J end lost 0 bases, and 16 bases lay between the germline ends. The germline V gene encodes CDR1 SGHNT and CDR2 YYREEE (reference sequence). This CDR3 spans 17 amino acids.

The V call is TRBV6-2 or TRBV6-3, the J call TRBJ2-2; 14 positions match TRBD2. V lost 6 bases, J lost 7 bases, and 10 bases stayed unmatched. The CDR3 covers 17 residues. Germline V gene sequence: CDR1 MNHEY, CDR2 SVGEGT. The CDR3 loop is CASSPGLAGGLGGELFF. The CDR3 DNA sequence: TGTGCCAGCAGCCCCGGACTAGCGGGAGGCCTAGGCGGGGAGCTGTTTTTT.

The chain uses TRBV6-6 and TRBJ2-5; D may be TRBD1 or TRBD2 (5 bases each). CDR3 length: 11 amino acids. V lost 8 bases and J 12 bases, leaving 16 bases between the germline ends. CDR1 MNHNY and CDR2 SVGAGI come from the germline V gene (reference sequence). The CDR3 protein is CASSGPGPKYF. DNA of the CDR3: TGTGCCAGCTCCGGTCCGGGACCGAAGTACTTC.

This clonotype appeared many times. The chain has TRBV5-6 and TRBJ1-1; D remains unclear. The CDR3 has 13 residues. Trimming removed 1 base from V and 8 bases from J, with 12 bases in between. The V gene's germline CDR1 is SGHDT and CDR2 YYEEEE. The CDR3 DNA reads TGTGCCAGCAGCTTGTGGGAGGTGGACGAAGCTTTCTTT. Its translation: CASSLWEVDEAFF.

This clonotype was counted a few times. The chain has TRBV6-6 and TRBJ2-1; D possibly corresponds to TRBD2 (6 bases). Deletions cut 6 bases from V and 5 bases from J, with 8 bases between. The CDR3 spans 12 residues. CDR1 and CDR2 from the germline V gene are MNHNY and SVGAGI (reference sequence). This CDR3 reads CASRSGDNEQFF. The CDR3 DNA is TGTGCCAGCAGATCGGGAGACAATGAGCAGTTCTTC.

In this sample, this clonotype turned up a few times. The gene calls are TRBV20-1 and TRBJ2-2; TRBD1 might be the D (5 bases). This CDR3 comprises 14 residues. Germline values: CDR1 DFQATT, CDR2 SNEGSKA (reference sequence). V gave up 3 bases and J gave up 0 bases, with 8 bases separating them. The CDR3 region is CSARGHANTGELFF. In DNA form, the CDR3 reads TGCAGTGCTAGGGGGCACGCGAACACCGGGGAGCTGTTTTTT.

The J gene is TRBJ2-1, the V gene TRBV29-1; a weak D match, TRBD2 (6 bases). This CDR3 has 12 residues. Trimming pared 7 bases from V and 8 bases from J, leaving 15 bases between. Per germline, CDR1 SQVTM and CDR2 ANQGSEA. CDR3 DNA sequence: TGCAGCGCCGCAGGGAGGAGGTATGAGCAGTTCTTC. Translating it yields CSAAGRRYEQFF.

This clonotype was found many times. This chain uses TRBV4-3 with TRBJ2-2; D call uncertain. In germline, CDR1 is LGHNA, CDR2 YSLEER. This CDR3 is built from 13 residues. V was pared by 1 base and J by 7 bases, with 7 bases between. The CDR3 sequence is CASSQGVNGELFF. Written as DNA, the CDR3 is TGCGCCAGCAGCCAAGGAGTAAACGGGGAGCTGTTTTTT.

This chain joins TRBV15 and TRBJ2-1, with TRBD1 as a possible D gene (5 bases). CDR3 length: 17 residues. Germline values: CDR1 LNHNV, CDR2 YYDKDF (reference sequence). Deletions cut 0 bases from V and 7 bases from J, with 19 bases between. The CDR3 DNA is TGTGCCACCAGCAGAGACAAGGGCAGGGTACCAAGTAATGAGCAGTTCTTC. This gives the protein CATSRDKGRVPSNEQFF.

CDR3 DNA: TGCAGTGCTAGCGGGACTAGCGGGAGTCGGTCCGGGGAGCTGTTTTTT. Its translation is CSASGTSGSRSGELFF. The V call is TRBV20-1, the J call TRBJ2-2, with 14 bases matching TRBD2. The germline CDR1 and CDR2 sequences are DFQATT and SNEGSKA (reference sequence). Trimming took 3 bases from V and 6 from J; bases not matched to a gene: 6. The CDR3 covers 16 residues.

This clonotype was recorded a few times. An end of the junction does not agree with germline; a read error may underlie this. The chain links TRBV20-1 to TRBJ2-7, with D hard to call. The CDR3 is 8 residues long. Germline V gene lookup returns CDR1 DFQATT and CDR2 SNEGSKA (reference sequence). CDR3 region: CSPPRGPF. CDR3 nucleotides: TGCAGTCCCCCCCGAGGCCCTTTC.

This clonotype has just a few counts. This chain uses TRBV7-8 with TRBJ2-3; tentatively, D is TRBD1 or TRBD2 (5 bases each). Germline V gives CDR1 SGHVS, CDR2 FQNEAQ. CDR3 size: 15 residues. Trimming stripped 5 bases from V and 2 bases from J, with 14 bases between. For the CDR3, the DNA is TGTGCCAGCAGCCCGTTCGGTGGGACCACAGATACGCAGTATTTT. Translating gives CASSPFGGTTDTQYF. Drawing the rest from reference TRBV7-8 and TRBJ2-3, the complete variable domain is GAGVSQSPRYKVAKRGQDVALRCDPISGHVSLFWYQQALGQGPEFLTYFQNEAQLDKSGLPSDRFFAERPEGSVSTLKIQRTQQEDSAVYLCASSPFGGTTDTQYFGPGTRLTVL.

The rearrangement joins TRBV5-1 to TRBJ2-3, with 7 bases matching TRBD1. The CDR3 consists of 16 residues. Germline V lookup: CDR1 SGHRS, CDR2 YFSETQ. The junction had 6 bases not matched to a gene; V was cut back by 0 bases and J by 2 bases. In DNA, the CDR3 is TGCGCCAGCAGCTTGGGGGGACAGACCCACACAGATACGCAGTATTTT. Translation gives CASSLGGQTHTDTQYF.

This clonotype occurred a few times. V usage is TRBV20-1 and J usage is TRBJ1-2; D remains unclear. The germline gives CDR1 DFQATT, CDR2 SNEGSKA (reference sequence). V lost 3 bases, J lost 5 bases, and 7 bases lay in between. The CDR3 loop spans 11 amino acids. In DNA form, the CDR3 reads TGCAGTGCTAGCGACGGGTATGGCTACACCTTC. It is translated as CSASDGYGYTF.

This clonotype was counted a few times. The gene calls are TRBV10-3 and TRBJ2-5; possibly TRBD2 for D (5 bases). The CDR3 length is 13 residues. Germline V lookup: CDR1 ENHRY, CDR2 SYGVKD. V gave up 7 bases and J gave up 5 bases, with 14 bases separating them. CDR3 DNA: TGTGCCATCAACGGTGGGAGAAGGGAGACCCAGTACTTC. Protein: CAINGGRRETQYF.

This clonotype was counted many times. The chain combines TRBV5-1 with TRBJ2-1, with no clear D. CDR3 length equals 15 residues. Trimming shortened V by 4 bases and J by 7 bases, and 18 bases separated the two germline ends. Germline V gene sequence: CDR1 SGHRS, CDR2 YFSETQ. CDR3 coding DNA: TGCGCCAGCAGCCATCAAGCTAATTCGAATAATGAGCAGTTCTTC. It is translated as CASSHQANSNNEQFF.

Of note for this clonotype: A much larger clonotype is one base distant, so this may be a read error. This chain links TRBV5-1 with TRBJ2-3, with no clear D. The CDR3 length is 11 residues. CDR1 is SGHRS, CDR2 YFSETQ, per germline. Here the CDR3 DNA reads TGCACCAGCAAGTCAACAGATACGCAGTATTTT. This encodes CTSKSTDTQYF.

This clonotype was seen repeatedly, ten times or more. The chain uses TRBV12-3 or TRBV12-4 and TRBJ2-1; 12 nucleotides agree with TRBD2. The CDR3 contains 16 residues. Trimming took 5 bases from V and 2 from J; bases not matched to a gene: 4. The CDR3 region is CASSPPSGRAYNEQFF. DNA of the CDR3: TGTGCCAGCAGTCCCCCTAGCGGGAGGGCCTACAATGAGCAGTTCTTC.

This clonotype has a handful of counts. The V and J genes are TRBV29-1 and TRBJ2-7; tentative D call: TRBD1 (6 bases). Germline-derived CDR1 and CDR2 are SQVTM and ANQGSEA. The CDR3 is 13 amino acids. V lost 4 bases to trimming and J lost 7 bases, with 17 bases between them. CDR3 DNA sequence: TGCAGCGTTGTGGTGGCCAGGGGCAGTGAGCAGTACTTC. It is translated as CSVVVARGSEQYF.

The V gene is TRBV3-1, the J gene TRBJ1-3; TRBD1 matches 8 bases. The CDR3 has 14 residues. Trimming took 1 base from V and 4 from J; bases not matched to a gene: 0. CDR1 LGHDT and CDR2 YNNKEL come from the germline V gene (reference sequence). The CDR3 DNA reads TGTGCCAGCAGCCAAGGGGACAGGGGAAACACCATATATTTT. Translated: CASSQGDRGNTIYF.

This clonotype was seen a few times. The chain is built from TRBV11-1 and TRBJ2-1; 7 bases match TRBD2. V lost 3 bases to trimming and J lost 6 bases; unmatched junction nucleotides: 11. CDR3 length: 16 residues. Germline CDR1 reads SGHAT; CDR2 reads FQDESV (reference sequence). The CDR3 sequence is CASSFPAAGDGNEQFF. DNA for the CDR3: TGTGCCAGCAGCTTCCCCGCGGCGGGAGACGGCAATGAGCAGTTCTTC.

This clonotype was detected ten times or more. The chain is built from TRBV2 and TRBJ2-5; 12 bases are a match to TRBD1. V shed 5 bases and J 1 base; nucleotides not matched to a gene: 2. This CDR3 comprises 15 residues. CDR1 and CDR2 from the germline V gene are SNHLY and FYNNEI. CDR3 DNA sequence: TGTGCCAGCAGTAGGGACAGGGGGCGCCAAGAGACCCAGTACTTC. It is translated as CASSRDRGRQETQYF.